A selection of T cell receptor beta chains follows, all from one sample in a study of neurological immune-mediated disorders. MiXCR, applied by TCRdb to the 5' RACE reads, yields one record per CDR3 protein. The sample comprises some 30,000 distinct CDR3 sequences, roughly 23% of which are singletons, and 25% to 30% rests with the top ten. Source material: CD4+ T cells from blood. Receptors were obtained from a man aged 45-60 years with HTLV-1-associated myelopathy (HAM/TSP). Each CDR3 is given with its conserved first and last residue.

V	J	CDR3
TRBV7-2	TRBJ2-7	CASSLDLGEQYF
TRBV12-3/TRBV12-4	TRBJ1-2	CASIPGTGRNYGYTF
TRBV12-3/TRBV12-4	TRBJ1-4	CASSGQGNAKLFF
TRBV7-2	TRBJ2-1	CASTPSWRNNEQFF
TRBV24-1	TRBJ2-1	CATSAGRANEQFF
TRBV12-3/TRBV12-4	TRBJ1-1	CASSPGTGFYGEAFF
TRBV20-1	TRBJ2-7	CSARGPAGNEQYF
TRBV5-1	TRBJ2-7	CASSVQGGYEQYF
TRBV24-1	TRBJ1-5	CATSADGTQPQHF
TRBV9	TRBJ1-2	CASSGTGGRSYGYTF
TRBV6-5	TRBJ2-7	CASSRERQSYEQYF
TRBV7-3	TRBJ1-2	CASTPVGNGYTF
TRBV7-8	TRBJ1-2	CASSPGGGASNYGYTF
TRBV7-2	TRBJ2-1	CASSFPDRTYNEQFF
TRBV5-1	TRBJ2-1	CASSATRWRGKGAEQFF
TRBV20-1	TRBJ2-7	CSAQRTSGGGEQYF
TRBV29-1	TRBJ1-1	CSVEGRQARYEAFF
TRBV7-9	TRBJ2-1	CASSLESGQFF
TRBV29-1	TRBJ1-5	CSVGDGGRSQPQHF
TRBV5-1	TRBJ2-4	CASSFGGVIQYF
TRBV7-2	TRBJ1-2	CASSPSPRTPVYGYTF
TRBV5-1	TRBJ2-3	CASSWGGQPRRYDTQYF
TRBV20-1	TRBJ2-3	CSASRGLGGTDTQYF
TRBV24-1	TRBJ2-1	CATSDARPRDEQFF
TRBV7-8	TRBJ2-2	CASSRRLVSGELFF